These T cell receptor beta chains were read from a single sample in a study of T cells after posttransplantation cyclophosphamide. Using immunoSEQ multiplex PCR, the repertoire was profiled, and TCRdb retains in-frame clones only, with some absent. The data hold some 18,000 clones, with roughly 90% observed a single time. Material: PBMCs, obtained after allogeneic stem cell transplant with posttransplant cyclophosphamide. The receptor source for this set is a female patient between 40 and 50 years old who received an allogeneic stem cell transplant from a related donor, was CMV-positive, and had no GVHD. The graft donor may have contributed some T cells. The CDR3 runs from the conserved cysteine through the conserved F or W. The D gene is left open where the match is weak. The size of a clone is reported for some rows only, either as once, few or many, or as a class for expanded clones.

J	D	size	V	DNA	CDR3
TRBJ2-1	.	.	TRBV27	TGTGCCAGCAGTACGAAAGGGACTTACAATGAGCAGTTCTTC	CASSTKGTYNEQFF
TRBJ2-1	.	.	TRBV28	TGTGCCAGCAGTTTATATCCGGAGGAGACCTACAATGAGCAGTTCTTC	CASSLYPEETYNEQFF
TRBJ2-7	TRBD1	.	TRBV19	TGTGCCAGTAGCCAACCGGGACAGGGTACCTACGAGCAGTACTTC	CASSQPGQGTYEQYF
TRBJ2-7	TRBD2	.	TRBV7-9	TGTGCCAGCAGCTTCGGAGCGGGAGCAGGAGAGCAGTACTTC	CASSFGAGAGEQYF
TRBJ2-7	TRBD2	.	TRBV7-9	TGTGCCAGCAGCTTAACTAGCGGCTTTCCCGAGCAGTACTTC	CASSLTSGFPEQYF
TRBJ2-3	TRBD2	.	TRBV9	TGTGCCAGCAGCGGTAGCGGGTTCACAGATACGCAGTATTTT	CASSGSGFTDTQYF
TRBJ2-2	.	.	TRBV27	TGTGCCAGCAGTTTACCAGGGTCCCCGAACACCGGGGAGCTGTTTTTT	CASSLPGSPNTGELFF
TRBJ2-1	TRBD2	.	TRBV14	TGTGCCAGCAGCCGACTAGCGGGAGCCTACAATGAGCAGTTCTTC	CASSRLAGAYNEQFF
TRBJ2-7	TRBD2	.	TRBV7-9	TGTGCCAGCAGCTTAGTCTCGGGAGGCGAGCAGTACTTC	CASSLVSGGEQYF
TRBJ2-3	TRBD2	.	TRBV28	TGTGCCAGCAGTTCCCCAGGGGCGGCGGGAGGAAGCACAGATACGCAGTATTTT	CASSSPGAAGGSTDTQYF
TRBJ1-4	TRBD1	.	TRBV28	TGTGCCAGCAGTTCATCACAGGGGAATGAAAAACTGTTTTTT	CASSSSQGNEKLFF
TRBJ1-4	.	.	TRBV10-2	TGCGCCAGCGAGTTGACAGGACGAGGTGAAAAACTGTTTTTT	CASELTGRGEKLFF
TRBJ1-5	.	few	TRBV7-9	TGTGCCAGCAGCTTAGAAGGGGTAGTCCAGCCCCAGCATTTT	CASSLEGVVQPQHF
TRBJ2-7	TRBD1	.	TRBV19	TGTGCCAGTAGTACGACAGGGGAGTACGAGCAGTACTTC	CASSTTGEYEQYF
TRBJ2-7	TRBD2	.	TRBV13	TGTGCCAGCAGCTCGAAGCGGGGGTCCTACGAGCAGTACTTC	CASSSKRGSYEQYF
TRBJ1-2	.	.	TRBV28	TGTGCCAGCAGTTCGGGGGTCTATGGCTACACCTTC	CASSSGVYGYTF
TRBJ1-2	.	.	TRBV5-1	TGCGCCAGCAGCTCCGAGGGAGGGTTTCCAGATGGCTACACCTTC	CASSSEGGFPDGYTF
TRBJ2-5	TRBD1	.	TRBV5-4	TGTGCCAGCAGGACTACTTCCGGGACAGTGACCGAAGAGACCCAGTACTTC	CASRTTSGTVTEETQYF
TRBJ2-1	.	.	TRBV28	TGTGCCAGCAGTACCGGCGGGAACAACAATGAGCAGTTCTTC	CASSTGGNNNEQFF
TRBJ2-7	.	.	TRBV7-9	TGTGCCAGCAGCTTGGGCAGATCCTACGAGCAGTACTTC	CASSLGRSYEQYF
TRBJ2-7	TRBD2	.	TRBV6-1	TGTGCCAGCAGTGAAAGGCTAGCGGGAGGGCCCCACGAGCAGTACTTC	CASSERLAGGPHEQYF
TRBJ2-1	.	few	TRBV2	TGTGCCAGCAGGGAGGGCCCGGAATCCTACAATGAGCAGTTCTTC	CASREGPESYNEQFF
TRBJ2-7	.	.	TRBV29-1	TGCAGCGTTGAAGCCATTGACATAAAGCAGTACTTC	CSVEAIDIKQYF
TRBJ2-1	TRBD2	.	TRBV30	TGTGCCTGGAGGAAGGCTAGCGGATACAATGAGCAGTTCTTC	CAWRKASGYNEQFF
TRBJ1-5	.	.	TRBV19	TGTGCCAGTAGTATAGGAGGAGTGAATCAGCCCCAGCATTTT	CASSIGGVNQPQHF
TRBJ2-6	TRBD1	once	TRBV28	TGTGCCAGCAAAGGGGGCAACTCTGGGGCCAACGTCCTGACTTTC	CASKGGNSGANVLTF
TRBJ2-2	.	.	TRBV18	TGTGCCAGCTCACCAGGGGTTCCGAGGGACACCGGGGAGCTGTTTTTT	CASSPGVPRDTGELFF
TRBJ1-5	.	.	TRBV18	TGTGCCAGCTCACCAGAACCGGATCAGCCCCAGCATTTT	CASSPEPDQPQHF
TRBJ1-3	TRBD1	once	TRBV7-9	TGTGCCAGCAGCCGAACAACAGGGGCTGGAAACACCATATATTTT	CASSRTTGAGNTIYF
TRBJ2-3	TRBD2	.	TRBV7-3	TGTGCCAGCAGCTTATCGACTAGCGGGGCCGTGTTCAGAGATACGCAGTATTTT	CASSLSTSGAVFRDTQYF
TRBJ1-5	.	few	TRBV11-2	TGTGCCAGCAGCTTAGTTACCGGCACTAATAGCAATCAGCCCCAGCATTTT	CASSLVTGTNSNQPQHF
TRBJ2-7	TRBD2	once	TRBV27	TGTGCCAGCACTCCCTTTTGGCGGGAGGGGGAGCAGTACTTC	CASTPFWREGEQYF
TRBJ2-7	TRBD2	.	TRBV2	TGTGCCAGCAGTCCCGGGACTAGCGGGAGAGGGTACGAGCAGTACTTC	CASSPGTSGRGYEQYF
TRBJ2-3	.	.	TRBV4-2	TGTGCCAGCAGCACCTCGAGGAGCGCAGGGGCAGATACGCAGTATTTT	CASSTSRSAGADTQYF
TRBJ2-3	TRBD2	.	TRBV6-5	TGTGCCAGCAGGAGACTAGCGGGGGGGGATACGCAGTATTTT	CASRRLAGGDTQYF
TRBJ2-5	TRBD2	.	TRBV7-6	TGTGCCAGCAGCTTAGGGAGCGGGAAGGTGACCCAGTACTTC	CASSLGSGKVTQYF
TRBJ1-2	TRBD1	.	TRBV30	TGTGCCCGTAGACTCTCCGGGACAGGGGATGGCTACACCTTC	CARRLSGTGDGYTF